This T cell receptor beta chain was profiled in a study of cytomegalovirus exposure and HLA in healthy donors. The PCR was carried out with 60 Vbeta primers and 13 Jbeta primers. This table comes from immunoSEQ multiplex PCR, and its TCRdb copy is limited to in-frame clones, with some not included. Its table records some 110,000 clones. The sample taken for sequencing was PBMCs. The receptor comes from a man in his forties in good health and CMV-seronegative.

CDR3 bases: TGTGCCTGGAGTAAATCGACGGGGGATTTTTTTGTTACCGGGGAGCTGTTTTTT. It encodes CAWSKSTGDFFVTGELFF. V and J are TRBV30 and TRBJ2-2; D might be TRBD2 (6 bases). There are 18 residues in the CDR3. Germline loops: CDR1 GTSNPN, CDR2 SVGIG (reference sequence). V dropped 2 bases and J dropped 5 bases, with 24 bases sitting between them.